This is a list of T cell receptor beta chains from one sample in a study of T cell repertoires in cytomegalovirus infection. A single record per CDR3 protein comes from TCRdb applying MiXCR to the reads. Of approximately 400,000 distinct CDR3 sequences in the sample, approximately 33% were seen once. Material for sequencing was PBMCs. The receptors come from a human donor in good health (CMV status not recorded). Some clones in this sample may be carry-over from other donors' samples. Both conserved end residues are part of each CDR3. The order of the fields is clone size, D gene, CDR3 length, V gene, J gene, CDR3 DNA, CDR3 protein. The D gene is left open where the match is weak. For some rows the clone size is stated as once, few or many, or as a class when expanded; others skip it.

>.|.|14|TRBV7-2|TRBJ2-7
TGTGCCAGCAGTTACGGGACGGGGACCCTCGAGCAGTCCTTC
CASSYGTGTLEQSF
>.|.|12|TRBV11-2|TRBJ1-1
TGTGCCAGCAGCCCCGGGGGGGATGAAGCTTTCTTT
CASSPGGDEAFF
>many|TRBD1|19|TRBV7-9|TRBJ2-7
TGTGCCAGCAGCTTGCCCCTCCATGGACAGGGTTCTTACTCCTACGAGCAGTACTTC
CASSLPLHGQGSYSYEQYF
>few|TRBD1|16|TRBV4-2|TRBJ1-2
TGTGCCAGCAGCCGGATGGGGGAAGGGGGCGGCTATGGCTACACCTTC
CASSRMGEGGGYGYTF
>.|.|18|TRBV5-1|TRBJ1-4
TGCGCCAGCAGCTTGGCCGCGGTCGGGACCCCTAATAGTGAAAAACTGTTTTTT
CASSLAAVGTPNSEKLFF
>many|.|13|TRBV12-3/TRBV12-4|TRBJ1-2
TGTGCCAGCAGTTTAGAGGACGGGAGTGGCTACACCTTC
CASSLEDGSGYTF
>.|TRBD2|16|TRBV5-6|TRBJ2-5
TGTGCCAGCAGCGGCTTACTAGCGGGGGCTCAAGAGACCCAGTACTTC
CASSGLLAGAQETQYF
>.|TRBD1|14|TRBV7-9|TRBJ2-7
TGTGCCAGCAGCCTCGGACAGGGGATAGATGAGCAGTACTTC
CASSLGQGIDEQYF
>few|.|15|TRBV29-1|TRBJ2-3
TGCAGCGTTGAAGATCCCGGGACTCTCACAGATACGCAGTATTTT
CSVEDPGTLTDTQYF
>few|.|18|TRBV4-1|TRBJ1-5
TGCGCCAGCAGCCAAGATGCTGGCCCGGACGTTGGGGGACAGCCCCAGCATTTT
CASSQDAGPDVGGQPQHF
>few|TRBD2|15|TRBV5-4|TRBJ2-4
TGTGCCAGCATGGAAACGGGGGGGCCCGAAAACATTCAGTACTTC
CASMETGGPENIQYF
>.|.|15|TRBV7-6|TRBJ2-1
TGTGCCAGCAGCTTACTGGGGTCCCCCTACAATGAGCAGTTCTTC
CASSLLGSPYNEQFF
>few|TRBD2|17|TRBV4-2|TRBJ2-3
TGTGCCAGCAGCCAAGGCTCTAGCGGGGGCCTGGGAGATACGCAGTATTTT
CASSQGSSGGLGDTQYF
>.|.|14|TRBV6-6|TRBJ1-6
TGTGCCAGCACCCGGGACACGGGTGATTCACCCCTCCACTTT
CASTRDTGDSPLHF
>many|TRBD1|15|TRBV12-3/TRBV12-4|TRBJ1-3
TGTGCCAGCAGTTTGACAGGGGGGCAAAGAAACACCATATATTTT
CASSLTGGQRNTIYF
>few|TRBD1|14|TRBV4-1|TRBJ1-2
TGCGCCAGCAGCCAGCGGGACAGAGACTATGGCTACACCTTC
CASSQRDRDYGYTF
>.|.|14|TRBV11-1|TRBJ2-1
TGTGCCAGCAGCTTATTCACCCTCTACAATGAGCAGTTCTTC
CASSLFTLYNEQFF
>.|.|16|TRBV7-9|TRBJ2-7
TGTGCCAGCAGCTTAGCTTCTTACCGGGACACGGGCGAGCAGTACTTC
CASSLASYRDTGEQYF
>.|.|16|TRBV12-3/TRBV12-4|TRBJ1-6
TGTGCCAGCAAGGGAGGAACTAGCTCCTATAATTCCCCCCACCACTTT
CASKGGTSSYNSPHHF
>.|.|14|TRBV28|TRBJ1-1
TGTGCCAGCAGTTCCACAACGGGGAACACTGAAGCTTTCTTT
CASSSTTGNTEAFF
>.|TRBD2|15|TRBV7-2|TRBJ2-3
TGTGCCAGCAGCTCCCAGGCGGGGGTCACAGATACGCAGTATTTT
CASSSQAGVTDTQYF
>.|.|15|TRBV5-6|TRBJ1-1
TGTGCCAGCAGCTTCAACTCGGGAGGGTACACTGAAGCTTTCTTT
CASSFNSGGYTEAFF
>.|.|13|TRBV7-6|TRBJ2-1
TGTGCCAGCAGCCCCGGCGGGGATTATGAGCAGTTCTTC
CASSPGGDYEQFF
>many|TRBD1|16|TRBV6-1|TRBJ1-1
TGTGCCAGCAGCAAACTACAGGGGGATCGCGGCACTGAAGCTTTCTTT
CASSKLQGDRGTEAFF
>.|.|12|TRBV20-1|TRBJ1-2
TGCACCCTTACCGGGAGGGGCTATGGCTACACCTTC
CTLTGRGYGYTF
>.|.|13|TRBV9|TRBJ2-5
TGTGCCAGCAGCGACGGATACCAAGAGACCCAGTACTTC
CASSDGYQETQYF
>many|TRBD1|14|TRBV7-6|TRBJ2-7
TGTGCCAGCAGCTCCGGGACAGGGGCCTACGAGCAGTACTTC
CASSSGTGAYEQYF
>once|TRBD2|15|TRBV3-1|TRBJ2-5
TGTGCCAGCAGCCCGCCTCATCTAGCGGTGGAGACCCAGTACTTC
CASSPPHLAVETQYF
>few|.|13|TRBV10-3|TRBJ1-1
TGTGCCATCGGGGCCGGGACGAACACTGAAGCTTTCTTT
CAIGAGTNTEAFF
>many|.|15|TRBV4-1|TRBJ2-5
TGCGCCAGCAGCCAAGAGGGGCCCCTAAGGGAGACCCAGTACTTC
CASSQEGPLRETQYF
>few|.|15|TRBV7-9|TRBJ2-4
TGTGCCAGCAGCCCCCGAACGACCACCAAAAACATTCAGTACTTC
CASSPRTTTKNIQYF
>few|.|13|TRBV12-3/TRBV12-4|TRBJ1-1
TGTGCCAGCACTCCACCGGGAGGGGGTGAAGCTTTCTTT
CASTPPGGGEAFF
>many|.|14|TRBV7-6|TRBJ1-5
TGTGCCAGCAGCTCCTCCCATAGCAATCAGCCCCAGCATTTT
CASSSSHSNQPQHF
>many|.|19|TRBV15|TRBJ2-5
TGTGCCACCAGCAGAGACCGCAGGCCTGGGACACGGGACCAAGAGACCCAGTACTTC
CATSRDRRPGTRDQETQYF
>many|.|14|TRBV19|TRBJ1-5
TGTGCCAGTAGTATAGTGTCCAGCAATCAGCCCCAGCATTTT
CASSIVSSNQPQHF
>few|.|17|TRBV11-1|TRBJ2-1
TGTGCCAGCAGCGGGGAGGGGGCCACACTACACTACAATGAGCAGTTCTTC
CASSGEGATLHYNEQFF
>.|.|15|TRBV4-2|TRBJ2-2
TGTGCCAGCAGCCAAGATACTCAGAACACCGGGGAGCTGTTTTTT
CASSQDTQNTGELFF
>few|.|14|TRBV11-2|TRBJ2-2
TGTGCCAGCAGCCCGCCGGGGTCGGGGGGGGAGCTGTTTTTT
CASSPPGSGGELFF
>many|.|13|TRBV7-9|TRBJ1-2
TGTGCCAGCAGCTTAGGGGGAGCGTATTCCTACACCTTC
CASSLGGAYSYTF
>many|.|12|TRBV6-1|TRBJ1-2
TGTGCCAGCAGTGACAGGGGTTATGGCTACACCTTC
CASSDRGYGYTF
>many|TRBD1|17|TRBV7-6|TRBJ2-3
TGTGCCAGCAGCTTATCGGACAGGGAAACTAGCACAGATACGCAGTATTTT
CASSLSDRETSTDTQYF
>many|.|17|TRBV7-2|TRBJ2-3
TGTGCCAGCAGCTTAAAGGCTGCGGGGGCCTACACAGATACGCAGTATTTT
CASSLKAAGAYTDTQYF
>.|.|15|TRBV12-5|TRBJ2-7
TGTGCTAGTGGTTTGGTAGGGGGGACCCTCTACGAGCAGTACTTC
CASGLVGGTLYEQYF
>many|.|15|TRBV7-9|TRBJ1-4
TGTGCCAGCAGCCCCCCGGGGGCAACTAATGAAAAACTGTTTTTT
CASSPPGATNEKLFF